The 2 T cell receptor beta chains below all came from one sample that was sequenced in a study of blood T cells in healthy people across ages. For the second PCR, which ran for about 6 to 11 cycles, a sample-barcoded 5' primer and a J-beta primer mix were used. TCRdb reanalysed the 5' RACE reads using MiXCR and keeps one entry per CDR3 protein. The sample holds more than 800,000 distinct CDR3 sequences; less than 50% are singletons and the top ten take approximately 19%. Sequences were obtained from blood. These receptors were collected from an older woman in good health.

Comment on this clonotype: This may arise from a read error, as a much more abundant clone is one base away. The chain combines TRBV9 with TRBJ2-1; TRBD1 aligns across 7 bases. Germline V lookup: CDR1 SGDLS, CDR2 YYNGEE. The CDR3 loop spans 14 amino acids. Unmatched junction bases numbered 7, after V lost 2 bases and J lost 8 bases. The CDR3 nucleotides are TGTGCCAGCAGCGTCAGGGGGTCTGTCGATGAGCAGTTCTTC. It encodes CASSVRGSVDEQFF.

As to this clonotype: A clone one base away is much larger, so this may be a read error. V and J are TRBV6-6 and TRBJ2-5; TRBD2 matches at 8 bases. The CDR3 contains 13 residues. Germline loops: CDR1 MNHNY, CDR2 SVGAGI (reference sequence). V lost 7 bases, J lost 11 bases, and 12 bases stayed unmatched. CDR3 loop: CASTRGTRNEQYF. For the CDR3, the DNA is TGTGCCAGCACCCGAGGGACTAGGAATGAGCAGTACTTC.